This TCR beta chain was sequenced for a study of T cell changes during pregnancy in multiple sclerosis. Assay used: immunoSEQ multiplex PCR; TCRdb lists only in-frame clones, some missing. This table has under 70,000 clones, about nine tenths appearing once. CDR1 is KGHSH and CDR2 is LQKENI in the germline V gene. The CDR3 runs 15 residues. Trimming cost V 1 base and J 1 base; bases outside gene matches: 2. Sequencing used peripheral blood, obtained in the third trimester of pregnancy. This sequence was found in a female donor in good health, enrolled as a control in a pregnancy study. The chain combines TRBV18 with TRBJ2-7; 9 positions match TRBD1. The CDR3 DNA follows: TGTGCCAGCTCACCACGGGGGACAGGGTCCTACGAGCAGTACTTC. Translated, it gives CASSPRGTGSYEQYF. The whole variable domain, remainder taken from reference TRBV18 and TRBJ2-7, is NAGVMQNPRHLVRRRGQEARLRCSPMKGHSHVYWYRQLPEEGLKFMVYLQKENIIDESGMPKERFSAEFPKEGPSILRIQQVVRGDSAAYFCASSPRGTGSYEQYFGPGTRLTVT.